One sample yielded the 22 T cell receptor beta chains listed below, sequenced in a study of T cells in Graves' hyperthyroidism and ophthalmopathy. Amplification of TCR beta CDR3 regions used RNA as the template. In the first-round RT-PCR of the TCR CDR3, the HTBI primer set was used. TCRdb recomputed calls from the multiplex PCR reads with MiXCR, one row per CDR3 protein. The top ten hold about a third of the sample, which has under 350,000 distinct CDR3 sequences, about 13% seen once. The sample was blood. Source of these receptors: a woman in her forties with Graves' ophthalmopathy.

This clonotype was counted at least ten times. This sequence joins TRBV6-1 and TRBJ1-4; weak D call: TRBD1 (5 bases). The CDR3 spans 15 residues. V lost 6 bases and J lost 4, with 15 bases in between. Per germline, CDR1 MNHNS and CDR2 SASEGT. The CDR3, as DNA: TGTGCCAGCAGCATTTCCCTGCAGGGTAATGAAAAACTGTTTTTT. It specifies CASSISLQGNEKLFF.

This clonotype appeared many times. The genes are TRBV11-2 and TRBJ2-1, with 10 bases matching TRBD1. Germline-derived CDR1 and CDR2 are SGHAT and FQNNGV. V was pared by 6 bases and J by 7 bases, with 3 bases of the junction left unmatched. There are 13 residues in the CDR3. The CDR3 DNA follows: TGTGCCAGCAGACGGACAGGGGGGAATGAGCAGTTCTTC. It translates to CASRRTGGNEQFF.

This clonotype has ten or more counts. This CDR3 reads CASSLARDEKLFF. The CDR3 nucleotides are TGTGCCAGCAGCTTAGCGAGGGATGAAAAACTGTTTTTT. V and J are TRBV11-2 and TRBJ1-4; no clear D gene. The CDR3 contains 13 residues. Germline CDR1 is SGHAT and CDR2 is FQNNGV. Trimming removed 1 base at V and 6 bases at J, with 6 bases between.

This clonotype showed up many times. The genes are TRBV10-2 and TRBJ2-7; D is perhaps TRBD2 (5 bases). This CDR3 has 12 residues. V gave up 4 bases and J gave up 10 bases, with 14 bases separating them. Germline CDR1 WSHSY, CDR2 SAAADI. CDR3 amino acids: CASSGQAGDQYF. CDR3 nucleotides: TGCGCCAGCAGTGGGCAGGCCGGGGATCAGTACTTC.

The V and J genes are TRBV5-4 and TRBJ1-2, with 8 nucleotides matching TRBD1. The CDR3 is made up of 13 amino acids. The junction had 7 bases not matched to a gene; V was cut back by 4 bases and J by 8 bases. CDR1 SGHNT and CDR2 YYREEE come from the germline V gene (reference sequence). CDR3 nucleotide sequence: TGTGCCAGCAGCCTCGACAGGGGAAGAGGCTACACCTTC. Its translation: CASSLDRGRGYTF. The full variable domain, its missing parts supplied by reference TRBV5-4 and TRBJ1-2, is ETGVTQSPTHLIKTRGQQVTLRCSSQSGHNTVSWYQQALGQGPQFIFQYYREEENGRGNFPPRFSGLQFPNYSSELNVNALELDDSALYLCASSLDRGRGYTFGSGTRLTVV.

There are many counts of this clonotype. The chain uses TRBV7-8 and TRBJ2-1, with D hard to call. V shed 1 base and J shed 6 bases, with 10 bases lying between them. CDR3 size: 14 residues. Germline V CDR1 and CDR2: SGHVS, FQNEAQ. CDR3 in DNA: TGTGCCAGCAGCTTAGGGTCGTCCCTCAATGAGCAGTTCTTC. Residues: CASSLGSSLNEQFF.

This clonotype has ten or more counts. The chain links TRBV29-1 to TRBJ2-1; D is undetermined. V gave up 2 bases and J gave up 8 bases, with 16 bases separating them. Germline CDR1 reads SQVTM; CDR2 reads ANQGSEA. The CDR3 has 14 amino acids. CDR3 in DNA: TGCAGCGTTGAACCCCCGTTAGAGCTTGATGAGCAGTTCTTC. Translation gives CSVEPPLELDEQFF.

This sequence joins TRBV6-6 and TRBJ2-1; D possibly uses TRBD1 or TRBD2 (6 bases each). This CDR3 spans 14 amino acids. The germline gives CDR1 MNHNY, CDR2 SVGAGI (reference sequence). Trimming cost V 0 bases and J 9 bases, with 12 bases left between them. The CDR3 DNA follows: TGTGCCAGCAGTTACTCCGAGGGGGGCCTTGAGCAGTTCTTC. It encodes CASSYSEGGLEQFF.

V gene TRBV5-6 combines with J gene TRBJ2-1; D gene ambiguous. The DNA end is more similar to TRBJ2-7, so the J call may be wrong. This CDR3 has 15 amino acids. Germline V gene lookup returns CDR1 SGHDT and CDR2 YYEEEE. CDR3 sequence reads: CASSFRRSSYNEQYF. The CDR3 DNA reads TGTGCCAGCAGCTTCCGTCGTAGCTCCTACAATGAGCAGTACTTC.

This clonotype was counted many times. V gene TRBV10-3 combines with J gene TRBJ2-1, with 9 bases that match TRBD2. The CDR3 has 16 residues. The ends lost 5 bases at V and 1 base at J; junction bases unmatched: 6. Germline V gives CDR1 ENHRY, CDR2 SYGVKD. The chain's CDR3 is CAISSSGGPSYNEQFF. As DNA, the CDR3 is TGTGCCATCAGTTCCAGCGGGGGGCCATCCTACAATGAGCAGTTCTTC.

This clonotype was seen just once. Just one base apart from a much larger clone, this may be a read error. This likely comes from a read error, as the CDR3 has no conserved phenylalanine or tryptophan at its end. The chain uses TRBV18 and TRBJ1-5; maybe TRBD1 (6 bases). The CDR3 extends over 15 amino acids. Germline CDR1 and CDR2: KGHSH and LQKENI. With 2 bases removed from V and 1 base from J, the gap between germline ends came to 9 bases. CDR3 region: CASSPGGPSNQPQHL. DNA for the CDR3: TGTGCCAGCTCACCAGGGGGGCCGAGCAATCAGCCCCAGCATCTT.

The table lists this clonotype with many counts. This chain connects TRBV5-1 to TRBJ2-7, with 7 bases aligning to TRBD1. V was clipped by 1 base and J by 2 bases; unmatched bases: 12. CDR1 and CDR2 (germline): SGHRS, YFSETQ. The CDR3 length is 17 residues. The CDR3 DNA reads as TGCGCCAGCAGCTTGACAGGGGCCACTGTGGGTGCCTACGAGCAGTACTTC. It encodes CASSLTGATVGAYEQYF.

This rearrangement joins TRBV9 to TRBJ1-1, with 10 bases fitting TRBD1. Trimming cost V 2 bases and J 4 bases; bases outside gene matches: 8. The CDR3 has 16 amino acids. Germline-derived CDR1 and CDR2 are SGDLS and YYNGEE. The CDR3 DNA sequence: TGTGCCAGCAGCGTGACAGGGGGCGCACAGACCACTGAAGCTTTCTTT. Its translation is CASSVTGGAQTTEAFF.

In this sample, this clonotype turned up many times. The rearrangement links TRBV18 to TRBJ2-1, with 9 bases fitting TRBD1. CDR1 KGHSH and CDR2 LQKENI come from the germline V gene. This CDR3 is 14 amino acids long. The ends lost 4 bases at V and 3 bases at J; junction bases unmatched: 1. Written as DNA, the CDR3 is TGTGCCAGCTCACGACAGGGGGACTACAATGAGCAGTTCTTC. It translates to CASSRQGDYNEQFF.

The CDR3, as DNA: TGTGCCAGCAGCGTAGGGGGTGGGGCCAACGTCCTGACTTTC. This sequence encodes CASSVGGGANVLTF. The chain employs TRBV9 and TRBJ2-6; D is uncertain. V lost 0 bases, J lost 3 bases, and 4 bases lay in between. Looked up from germline, CDR1 is SGDLS and CDR2 is YYNGEE. CDR3 length: 14 residues.

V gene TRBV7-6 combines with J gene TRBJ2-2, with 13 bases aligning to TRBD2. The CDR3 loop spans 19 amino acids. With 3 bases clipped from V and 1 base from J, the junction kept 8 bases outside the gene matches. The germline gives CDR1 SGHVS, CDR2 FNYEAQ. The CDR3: CASSFTGLAGVLNTGELFF. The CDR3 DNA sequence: TGTGCCAGCAGCTTTACTGGACTAGCGGGGGTTCTGAACACCGGGGAGCTGTTTTTT.

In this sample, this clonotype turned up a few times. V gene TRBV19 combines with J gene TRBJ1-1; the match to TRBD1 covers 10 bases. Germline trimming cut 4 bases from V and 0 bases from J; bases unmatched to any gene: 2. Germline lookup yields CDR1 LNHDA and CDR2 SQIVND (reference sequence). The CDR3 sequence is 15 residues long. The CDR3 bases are TGTGCCAGTAGTAAGGACAGGGGGATGAACACTGAAGCTTTCTTT. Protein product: CASSKDRGMNTEAFF.

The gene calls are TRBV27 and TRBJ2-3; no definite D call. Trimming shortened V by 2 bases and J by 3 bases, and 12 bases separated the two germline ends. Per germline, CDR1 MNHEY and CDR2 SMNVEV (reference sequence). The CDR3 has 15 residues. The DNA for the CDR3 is TGTGCCAGCAGTTTACTAAGGGCCGGGACAGATACGCAGTATTTT. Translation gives CASSLLRAGTDTQYF.

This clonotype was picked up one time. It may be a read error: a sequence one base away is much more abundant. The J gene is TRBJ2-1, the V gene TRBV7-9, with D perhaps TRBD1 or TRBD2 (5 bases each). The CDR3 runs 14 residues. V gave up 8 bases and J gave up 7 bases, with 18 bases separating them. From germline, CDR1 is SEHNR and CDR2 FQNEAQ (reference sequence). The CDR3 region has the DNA TGTGCCAGCGGCAACAAGGGACCCCCGAATGAGCAGTTCTTC. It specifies CASGNKGPPNEQFF.

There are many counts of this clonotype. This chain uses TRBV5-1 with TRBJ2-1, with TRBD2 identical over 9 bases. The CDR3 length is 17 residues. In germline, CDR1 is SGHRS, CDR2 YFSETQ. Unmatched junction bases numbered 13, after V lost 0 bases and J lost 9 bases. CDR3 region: CASSLAGTSPPSGEQFF. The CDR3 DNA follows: TGCGCCAGCAGCTTGGCCGGGACTAGCCCCCCTTCAGGTGAGCAGTTCTTC.

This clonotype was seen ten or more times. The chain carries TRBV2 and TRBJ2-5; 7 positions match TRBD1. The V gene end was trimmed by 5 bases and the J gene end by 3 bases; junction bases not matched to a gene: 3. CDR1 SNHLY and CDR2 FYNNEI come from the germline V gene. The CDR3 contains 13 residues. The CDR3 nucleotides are TGTGCCAGCAGTAGGGACAGCGAAGAGACCCAGTACTTC. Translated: CASSRDSEETQYF.

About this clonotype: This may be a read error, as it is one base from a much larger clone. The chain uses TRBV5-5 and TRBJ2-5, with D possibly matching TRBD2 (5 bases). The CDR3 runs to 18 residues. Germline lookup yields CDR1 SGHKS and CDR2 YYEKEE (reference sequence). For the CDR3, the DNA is TGTGCCAACAGCAGAGGGCGTCCCCTGGCCCGCCGGCAAGAGACCCAGTACTTC. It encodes CANSRGRPLARRQETQYF.